This is a list of T cell receptor beta chains from one sample in a study of CD8 T cells in Susac syndrome. TCRdb analysed the immunoSEQ multiplex PCR reads with MiXCR anew, one entry per CDR3 protein. The data contain some 200,000 distinct CDR3 sequences, roughly 94% of them singletons. Sample: CD8+ T cells from PBMCs. The receptor source for this set is a human donor with Susac syndrome. The CDR3 runs from the conserved cysteine through the conserved F or W. D genes are given only for firm matches. Clone size is shown for a subset of rows, as once, few, many or a class of expanded clone.

d_call | j_call | clone_size | cdr3_length | v_call | cdr3_nt | cdr3_aa
- | TRBJ1-5 | - | 14 | TRBV9 | TGTGCCAGCAGCAACGGAGGGTTAAATCAGCCCCAGCATTTT | CASSNGGLNQPQHF
- | TRBJ2-7 | - | 13 | TRBV6-5 | TGTGCCAGCAGTTACCCCGGCGGTCACGAGCAGTACTTC | CASSYPGGHEQYF
TRBD2 | TRBJ2-2 | - | 18 | TRBV4-2 | TGTGCCAGCAGCCAAGATACCCCAGCGGGAGAGAACACCGGGGAGCTGTTTTTT | CASSQDTPAGENTGELFF
TRBD1 | TRBJ2-5 | once | 15 | TRBV7-2 | TGTGCCAGCACCATCACAGGGGGCGGCCAAGAGACCCAGTACTTC | CASTITGGGQETQYF
TRBD1 | TRBJ1-2 | - | 15 | TRBV15 | TGTGCCACCAGCAGAGAGGGGACAGTCTCCTATGGCTACACCTTC | CATSREGTVSYGYTF
TRBD1 | TRBJ2-7 | - | 13 | TRBV29-1 | TGCAGCGTTGAAGGACAGGGTGGTTACGAGCAGTACTTC | CSVEGQGGYEQYF
- | TRBJ2-2 | - | 15 | TRBV2 | TGTGCCAGCAGTAGACTCGACTCGAACACCGGGGAGCTGTTTTTT | CASSRLDSNTGELFF
TRBD1 | TRBJ1-5 | - | 14 | TRBV9 | TGTGCCAGCAGCGTAGACGCAGGGGGATGGCCCCAGCATTTT | CASSVDAGGWPQHF
TRBD1 | TRBJ1-1 | - | 15 | TRBV30 | TGTGCCTGGAGTGCCAGGACAGGATACGACACTGAAGCTTTCTTT | CAWSARTGYDTEAFF
TRBD1 | TRBJ1-5 | - | 15 | TRBV5-1 | TGCGCCAGCCAGGTAAGGGGGCAAGCGAGTCAGCCCCAGCATTTT | CASQVRGQASQPQHF
- | TRBJ2-5 | once | 13 | TRBV20-1 | TGCAGTGCTAGAGATCCACCTCAAGAGACCCAGTACTTC | CSARDPPQETQYF
- | TRBJ1-5 | - | 15 | TRBV12-3/TRBV12-4 | TGTGCCAGCAGTTTAAGGGGTTTTGGCAATCAGCCCCAGCATTTT | CASSLRGFGNQPQHF
TRBD1 | TRBJ1-2 | - | 13 | TRBV27 | TGTGCCAGCAGGGGACAGGCTGCCTATGGCTACACCTTC | CASRGQAAYGYTF
TRBD1 | TRBJ1-2 | - | 14 | TRBV2 | TGTGCCAGCAGTGGACAGGGCTCTAACTATGGCTACACCTTC | CASSGQGSNYGYTF
TRBD1 | TRBJ1-1 | - | 14 | TRBV7-9 | TGTGCCAGCAGCTCTACAGGGGACCCCACTGAAGCTTTCTTT | CASSSTGDPTEAFF
- | TRBJ1-2 | few | 13 | TRBV5-6 | TGTGCCAGCAGCGCTGACAGCAACTATGGCTACACCTTC | CASSADSNYGYTF
- | TRBJ2-3 | - | 15 | TRBV12-3/TRBV12-4 | TGTGCCAGCAGTTTATTACTACCAAGCACAGATACGCAGTATTTT | CASSLLLPSTDTQYF
- | TRBJ1-2 | - | 18 | TRBV20-1 | TGCAGTGCTAGAGATTATCGTGAGACACTAAGTGAAAACTATGGCTACACCTTC | CSARDYRETLSENYGYTF
TRBD2 | TRBJ2-1 | - | 16 | TRBV9 | TGTGCCAGCTCGGGGGGGGGCTTCCTCCCCTACAATGAGCAGTTCTTC | CASSGGGFLPYNEQFF
- | TRBJ2-1 | - | 15 | TRBV12-3/TRBV12-4 | TGTGCCAGCAGCTCCCAAGGGTCGATTCCGAGGGAGCAGTTCTTC | CASSSQGSIPREQFF
- | TRBJ2-5 | - | 13 | TRBV27 | TGTGCCAGCCGGTCCGGCAGTCAAGAGACCCAGTACTTC | CASRSGSQETQYF
TRBD2 | TRBJ2-5 | - | 16 | TRBV10-3 | TGTGCCACCAGGGAGGGCGGGAAGATGTACCAAGAGACCCAGTACTTC | CATREGGKMYQETQYF
TRBD1 | TRBJ2-7 | - | 16 | TRBV5-5 | TGTGCCAGCAGCCTGAACCCGGGACAGGCGGCCTACGAGCAGTACTTC | CASSLNPGQAAYEQYF
- | TRBJ1-4 | - | 15 | TRBV12-3/TRBV12-4 | TGTGCCAGCAGTTACTCAACCCAGTCAGGTGAAAAACTGTTTTTT | CASSYSTQSGEKLFF
TRBD2 | TRBJ2-7 | - | 17 | TRBV5-4 | TGTGCCAGCAGCTTGGGGGCGGGGACTAGCGGGAGGCGCGAGCAGTACTTC | CASSLGAGTSGRREQYF
- | TRBJ2-3 | - | 14 | TRBV9 | TGTGCCAGCAGCGTAGAGGGCCTTCGAGATACGCAGTATTTT | CASSVEGLRDTQYF
TRBD1 | TRBJ2-1 | - | 16 | TRBV7-9 | TGTGCCAGCAGCTCTTTAAGGACAGGGGTATCAAATGAGCAGTTCTTC | CASSSLRTGVSNEQFF
- | TRBJ2-1 | - | 14 | TRBV24-1 | TGTGCCACCAGTCCTGCGGGTCGTGGTAATGAGCAGTTCTTC | CATSPAGRGNEQFF
TRBD2 | TRBJ2-1 | - | 15 | TRBV9 | TGTGCCAGCAGCGCAGAACTAGCGGGAGAGGATGAGCAGTTCTTC | CASSAELAGEDEQFF
TRBD1 | TRBJ2-1 | - | 16 | TRBV20-1 | TGCAGTGCTAGAGATGAGGGGGCAGGGACCTACAATGAGCAGTTCTTC | CSARDEGAGTYNEQFF
- | TRBJ2-7 | - | 16 | TRBV7-8 | TGTGCCAGCAGCCGAGAGGTCTCGGGACTCACCTACGAGCAGTACTTC | CASSREVSGLTYEQYF
- | TRBJ2-3 | - | 14 | TRBV6-5 | TGTGCCAGCCTCAGATGCCGAGCCGGAGATACGCAGTATTTT | CASLRCRAGDTQYF
- | TRBJ1-2 | - | 11 | TRBV2 | TGTGCCAGCAGTGATATCGGCGGCTACACCTTC | CASSDIGGYTF
TRBD1 | TRBJ1-2 | - | 13 | TRBV20-1 | TGCAGTGCTAGAGCCAGGGGGGTCTATGGCTACACCTTC | CSARARGVYGYTF
- | TRBJ2-3 | - | 13 | TRBV3-1 | TGTGCCAGCAGCCTACCCGAGAGGCAGACGCAGTATTTT | CASSLPERQTQYF
TRBD2 | TRBJ2-5 | - | 14 | TRBV20-1 | TGCAGTGCCACTCGACTAGCGGGGAAAGAGACCCAGTACTTC | CSATRLAGKETQYF
TRBD1 | TRBJ2-7 | - | 14 | TRBV13 | TGTGCCAGCAGCTTTCAGGACAGGGGTTACGAGCAGTACTTC | CASSFQDRGYEQYF
- | TRBJ1-2 | - | 13 | TRBV28 | TGTGCCAGCAGTTTGGAGAGAACCAATGGCTACACCTTC | CASSLERTNGYTF
- | TRBJ2-7 | - | 15 | TRBV24-1 | TGTGCCACCAGTGATTCAGGATTTAACTCCTACGAGCAGTACTTC | CATSDSGFNSYEQYF
TRBD1 | TRBJ2-5 | - | 16 | TRBV27 | TGTGCCAGCAGTCTCGGACAGGGCGGTTGGTTAGAGACCCAGTACTTC | CASSLGQGGWLETQYF
TRBD2 | TRBJ2-5 | - | 14 | TRBV11-2 | TGTGCCAGCAGCGGGGGACTAGTCCGGGAGACCCAGTACTTC | CASSGGLVRETQYF
- | TRBJ1-4 | - | 14 | TRBV6-5 | TGTGCCAGCAGTTACTCTCAGGCTAATGAAAAACTGTTTTTT | CASSYSQANEKLFF
TRBD1 | TRBJ2-1 | - | 12 | TRBV7-9 | TGTGCCAGCAGCTTCATACAGGGGTCGGAGTTCTTC | CASSFIQGSEFF
TRBD1 | TRBJ1-4 | once | 13 | TRBV4-2 | TGTGCCAGCAGCCTGACAGGGAGTGAAAAACTGTTTTTT | CASSLTGSEKLFF
- | TRBJ2-7 | once | 13 | TRBV5-6 | TGTGCCAGCAGCTCCGCCGTGGGTTACGAGCAGTACTTC | CASSSAVGYEQYF
- | TRBJ2-1 | - | 11 | TRBV6-6 | TGTGCCAGCAGTTGGAGGAATGAGCAGTTCTTC | CASSWRNEQFF
- | TRBJ2-7 | - | 11 | TRBV29-1 | TGCAGCGTTGATGCGGGGTGGGAGCAGTACTTC | CSVDAGWEQYF
- | TRBJ1-4 | - | 14 | TRBV12-3/TRBV12-4 | TGTGCCAGCAGAAGTCGGATGGGCCGAGAAAAACTGTTTTTT | CASRSRMGREKLFF
- | TRBJ1-2 | - | 15 | TRBV7-9 | TGTGCCAGCAGCTCGGTGCCGGGGGGGGCTAGTGGCTACACCTTC | CASSSVPGGASGYTF
- | TRBJ2-3 | - | 11 | TRBV3-1 | TGTGCCAGCAGCCCCGGGGACTTCCAGTATTTT | CASSPGDFQYF
TRBD1 | TRBJ2-2 | - | 16 | TRBV14 | TGTGCCAGCAGCCAAGCGGGACAGGGGGCCACCGGGGAGCTGTTTTTT | CASSQAGQGATGELFF
- | TRBJ2-7 | - | 12 | TRBV28 | TGTGCCAGCAGTTTCGCAGGGCTTGAGCAGTACTTC | CASSFAGLEQYF
TRBD1 | TRBJ2-5 | - | 14 | TRBV29-1 | TGCAGCGTTGAAGACAGGGGGCGAGGAGAGACCCAGTACTTC | CSVEDRGRGETQYF